This T cell receptor beta chain comes out of a study of T cells in Graves' hyperthyroidism and ophthalmopathy. The J segment lost 2 bases and the V segment lost 10 bases, leaving 12 bases of the junction unmatched. The CDR3 extends over 15 amino acids. The germline V gene encodes CDR1 MDHEN and CDR2 SYDVKM. The diagnoses drew upon clinical symptoms, serum thyroxine and TRAb, thyroid ultrasound and orbital computed tomography. Template material for amplifying TCR beta CDR3 regions consisted of RNA transcripts. The primer set for the first-round RT-PCR of the TCR CDR3 was HTBI. TCRdb passed the multiplex PCR reads through MiXCR, listing each CDR3 protein once. In the table there are about 280,000 distinct CDR3 sequences, less than 30% of which are singletons.

This chain links TRBV28 with TRBJ1-1; 8 bases fit TRBD1. The receptor was isolated from a man aged 40-50 years with Graves' hyperthyroidism that later progressed to Graves' ophthalmopathy. The sequenced sample was blood. The CDR3 bases are TGTGCCACTTCCACCGGGACAGGACTCAACACTGAAGCTTTCTTT. Encoded protein: CATSTGTGLNTEAFF.